This T cell receptor beta chain was identified in a study of CXCR3-negative and CXCR3-positive naive CD8 T cells. Study-wide results and limits: Researchers report that CXCR3-positive naive cells carry more hydrophobic TRB CDR3s than CXCR3-negative naive cells. Naive cells, whether CXCR3-negative or CXCR3-positive, had similar TRBV-TRBJ usage, while memory cells differed. Diversity proved comparably high across both naive subsets and much lower in memory CD8+ cells. Surface CD5 looked about the same in the naive subsets, so the authors worked out TCR strength from TRB CDR3 properties.

The study sorted every CD8+ T cell subset in triplicate at 250,000 to 300,000 cells each. All TRB cDNA libraries came from 5' RACE performed with UMI labels. No DNA is given; TCRdb re-called the 5' RACE reads and lists each CDR3 protein once. This sample's table has just under 65,000 distinct CDR3 sequences. There are 18 residues in the CDR3. Germline V gives CDR1 LGHNA, CDR2 YSLEER. As regards this clonotype: Its specificity is unknown.

The clonotype originates from a human donor in good health. Some clones in this sample may be carry-over from other donors' samples. The specimen was naive CXCR3+ CD8+ T cells from blood. Subset given: CD45RO-CCR7+CD27+CD95- naive CD8+ T cells expressing CXCR3 (TNR3+). This rearrangement joins TRBV4-3 to TRBJ1-1; TCRdb gives TRBD1 as the D gene, but with no DNA this cannot be confirmed. This CDR3 reads CASSHEYPRPTEDTEAFF.